This T cell receptor (beta chain) was sequenced during a study of blood T cells in healthy people across ages. The study's findings and limits: Donors of long life had a larger count of naive CD4+ cells and greater diversity than aged donors. Naive and antigen-experienced cells could not be conclusively compared, given unsorted PBMCs. Getting older went along with TCR beta diversity per million T cells dropping roughly linearly.

Germline CDR1 KGHDR, CDR2 SFDVKD. V lost 4 bases and J lost 2; bases outside the gene matches: 12. CDR3 length equals 17 residues. Primed by a sample-barcoded 5' primer and a J-beta primer mix, a second PCR proceeded for about 6 to 11 cycles. Each cDNA molecule received a tag from a template-switch adaptor that had 12 random nucleotides. TCRdb re-analysed the 5' RACE reads in MiXCR, keeping a single row per CDR3 protein. The table records hundreds of thousands of distinct CDR3 sequences, around two fifths of them present only once. Points on this clonotype: The antigen is undetermined.

The V and J genes are TRBV24-1 and TRBJ2-7; TRBD1 agrees at 8 bases. The specimen sequenced was blood. The source of this sequence is a man older than 75 in good health. Here the CDR3 reads CATSESHRTGSAYEQYF. DNA of the CDR3: TGTGCCACCAGTGAGAGCCACCGGACAGGGTCTGCCTACGAGCAGTACTTC.